This is a list of T cell receptor beta chains from one sample in a study of T cells in localized non-small cell lung cancer. Sequenced by immunoSEQ multiplex PCR; TCRdb stores in-frame clones only, minus some. The sample shows under 2,000 clones, roughly a quarter of them seen only once. The sequences come from normal lung tissue next to the tumor, collected before any cancer treatment. Every receptor here comes from a female donor of 60 years or more with stage II squamous cell lung carcinoma. Each CDR3 is given with its conserved first and last residue. A D gene is named only where the DNA matches it firmly. Clone size is not always given. Where it is, it says once, few, many or a class for expanded clones.

j_call | v_call | clone_size | d_call | cdr3_nt | cdr3_aa
TRBJ1-1 | TRBV5-1 | - | - | TGCGCCAGCAGCTCCTTACAGGGAACCACTGAAGCTTTCTTT | CASSSLQGTTEAFF
TRBJ2-7 | TRBV9 | few | - | TGTGCCAGCAGCGTAGCTCCCTGGGGGGCCAAGACCCACGAGCAGTACTTC | CASSVAPWGAKTHEQYF
TRBJ2-5 | TRBV29-1 | - | TRBD1 | TGCAGCGGCTGGACAGGGGGCAGGCAGACCCAGTACTTC | CSGWTGGRQTQYF
TRBJ2-6 | TRBV6-8 | few | - | TGTGCCAGCATGAACCCCTCTGGGGCCAACGTCCTGACTTTC | CASMNPSGANVLTF
TRBJ2-5 | TRBV9 | - | TRBD2 | TGTGCCAGCAGCTTTAGCGGGGCGGTAGTGCACTTC | CASSFSGAVVHF
TRBJ2-7 | TRBV12-5 | few | - | TGTGCTAGTTCCCGCCCGAGCTCCTACGAGCAGTACTTC | CASSRPSSYEQYF
TRBJ1-6 | TRBV11-3 | few | - | TGTGCCAGCAGCTTGAAACAGGGAAATTCACCCCTCCACTTT | CASSLKQGNSPLHF
TRBJ1-2 | TRBV11-3 | few | TRBD1 | TGTGCCAGCAGCCGACCTACAGGGGGCGAAGACTATGGCTACACCTTC | CASSRPTGGEDYGYTF
TRBJ2-2 | TRBV9 | - | TRBD2 | TGTGCCAGCAGCCCCCGACTAGCGGGGGGCTCCGGGGAGCTGTTTTTT | CASSPRLAGGSGELFF
TRBJ2-5 | TRBV19 | - | - | TGTGCCAGTAGTATCCTCGGACAAGAGACCCAGTACTTC | CASSILGQETQYF
TRBJ1-1 | TRBV28 | - | - | TGTGCCAGCGGGTCTAGGGGGTCGGAAGGGACTGAAGCTTTCTTT | CASGSRGSEGTEAFF
TRBJ2-1 | TRBV27 | - | - | TGTGCCAGCAGTTTTTCCGGCAGGGTCCGGGTAGCCTACAATGAGCAGTTCTTC | CASSFSGRVRVAYNEQFF
TRBJ2-3 | TRBV5-1 | - | - | TGCGCCAGCAGTCAAGTCGGCTACGGCAGGGTGTATGGAGGCACAGATACGCAGTATTTT | CASSQVGYGRVYGGTDTQYF
TRBJ1-6 | TRBV6-8 | medium-sized | TRBD1 | TGTGCCAGCCTTAAGACAGGGGCTTATAATTCACCCCTCCACTTT | CASLKTGAYNSPLHF
TRBJ1-2 | TRBV6-8 | few | TRBD1 | TGTGCCAGCAGTTTAACAGGGGGTGGCTACACCTTC | CASSLTGGGYTF
TRBJ1-4 | TRBV11-3 | - | - | TGTGCCAGCAGCTTGGGCCAAACTAATGAAAAACTGTTTTTT | CASSLGQTNEKLFF
TRBJ1-1 | TRBV19 | few | - | TGTGCCAGTAGTAATACGGCGGGCACCACTGAAGCTTTCTTT | CASSNTAGTTEAFF
TRBJ1-5 | TRBV9 | - | TRBD1 | TGTGCCAGCAGTGATCACAGGGGGTCAAATCAGCCCCAGCATTTT | CASSDHRGSNQPQHF
TRBJ2-1 | TRBV6-4 | few | TRBD1 | TGTGCCAGCAGCTCCGGGACAGGGTCCTACAATGAGCAGTTCTTC | CASSSGTGSYNEQFF
TRBJ2-2 | TRBV6-8 | - | - | TGTGCCAGCAGTTACGGGGGCGGAGAGAACACCGGGGAGCTGTTTTTT | CASSYGGGENTGELFF
TRBJ2-7 | TRBV11-3 | - | - | TGTGCCAGCAGCTTCATTGCAGCGGGACACTGGAACTCCTACGAGCAGTACTTC | CASSFIAAGHWNSYEQYF
TRBJ2-4 | TRBV18 | - | - | TGTGCCAGCTCACCCCGGCGCCAAAACATTCAGTACTTC | CASSPRRQNIQYF
TRBJ1-2 | TRBV5-1 | - | - | TGCGCCAGCAGCTTGGACCCTCGCCCCGTCAAGGATGGCTACACCTTC | CASSLDPRPVKDGYTF
TRBJ2-1 | TRBV9 | - | - | TGTGCCAGCAGCGTAGCGGGAAGTGAGCAGTTCTTC | CASSVAGSEQFF
TRBJ1-2 | TRBV9 | few | - | TGTGCCAGCAGCGTAGGGCAGAACTATGGCTACACCTTC | CASSVGQNYGYTF
TRBJ1-1 | TRBV30 | few | TRBD1 | TGTGCCTGGAGTGGGACAGGGTGGACTGAAGCTTTCTTT | CAWSGTGWTEAFF